This paragraph reports one TCR beta chain. Its antigen is not known. An end of the junction differs from the germline gene, which may be a read error. It was with a sample-barcoded 5' primer and a J-beta primer mix that a second PCR of about 6 to 12 cycles was run. Via MiXCR, TCRdb re-called the 5' RACE reads, giving one row per CDR3 protein. The repertoire holds 1.4 million to 1.5 million distinct CDR3 sequences, with 35% to 45% as singletons. The sample belongs to a study of blood T cells in healthy people across ages. Overall study results and limits: Roughly linear age-related decline in beta diversity appeared, significant by age about 40.

Sample: blood. The TCR sequence derives from a woman aged 18-29 years in good health.

CDR3 DNA sequence: TGTGCCAGCAGATTAGACAGCTACGAGCAGTACTTC. Amino acids: CASRLDSYEQYF. The rearrangement joins TRBV11-2 to TRBJ2-7; a possible D gene is TRBD1 (5 bases). The CDR3 sequence is 12 residues long. Germline CDR1 SGHAT, CDR2 FQNNGV.